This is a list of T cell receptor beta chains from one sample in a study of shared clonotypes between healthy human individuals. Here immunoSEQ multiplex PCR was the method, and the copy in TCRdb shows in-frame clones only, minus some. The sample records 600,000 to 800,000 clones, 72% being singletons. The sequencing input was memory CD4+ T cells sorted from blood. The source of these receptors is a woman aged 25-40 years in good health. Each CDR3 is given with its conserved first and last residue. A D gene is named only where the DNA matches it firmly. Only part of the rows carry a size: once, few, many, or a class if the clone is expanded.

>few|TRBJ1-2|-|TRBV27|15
CASSRGTSGGYGYTF
TGTGCCAGCAGTAGAGGGACATCAGGCGGGTATGGCTACACCTTC
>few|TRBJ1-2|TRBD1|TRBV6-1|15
CASSERGQGRSGYTF
TGTGCCAGCAGTGAAAGGGGACAGGGACGGTCTGGCTACACCTTC
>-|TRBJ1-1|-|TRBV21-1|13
CASSQKRDTEAFF
TGTGCCAGCAGCCAGAAGCGGGACACTGAAGCTTTCTTT
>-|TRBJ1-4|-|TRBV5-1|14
CASSLGQENEKLFF
TGCGCCAGCAGCTTAGGTCAGGAGAATGAAAAACTGTTTTTT
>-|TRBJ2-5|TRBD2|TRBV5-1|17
CASSPGSGSAGQETQYF
TGCGCCAGCAGCCCGGGGAGCGGGAGCGCAGGGCAAGAGACCCAGTACTTC
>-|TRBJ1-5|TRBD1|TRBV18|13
CASSPDRAQPQHF
TGTGCCAGCTCACCAGACAGGGCTCAGCCCCAGCATTTT
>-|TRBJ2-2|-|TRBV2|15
CASSESNGNTGELFF
TGTGCCAGCAGTGAATCTAACGGGAACACCGGGGAGCTGTTTTTT
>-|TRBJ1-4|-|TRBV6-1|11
CASRLNEKLFF
TGTGCCAGCAGATTGAATGAAAAACTGTTTTTT
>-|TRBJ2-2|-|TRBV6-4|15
CASSDRPGNTGELFF
TGTGCCAGCAGTGATCGTCCGGGTAACACCGGGGAGCTGTTTTTT
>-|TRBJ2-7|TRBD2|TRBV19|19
CASSKRGTSGSLLSYEQYF
TGTGCCAGTAGCAAAAGAGGGACTAGCGGGAGCCTCCTGTCCTACGAGCAGTACTTC
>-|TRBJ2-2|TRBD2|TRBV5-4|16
CASSSIRGGPTGELFF
TGTGCCAGCAGCTCCATACGGGGGGGACCCACCGGGGAGCTGTTTTTT
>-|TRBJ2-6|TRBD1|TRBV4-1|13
CATGTGVTNVLTF
TGCGCCACCGGGACAGGGGTAACCAACGTCCTGACTTTC
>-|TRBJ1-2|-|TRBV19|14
CASSIRQFSDGYTF
TGTGCCAGTAGTATACGACAGTTCTCGGATGGCTACACCTTC
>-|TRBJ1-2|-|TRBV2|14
CASSENAGAVSYTF
TGTGCCAGCAGTGAAAACGCAGGGGCAGTCAGCTACACCTTC
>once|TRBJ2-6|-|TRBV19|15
CASSTGFSGANVLTF
TGTGCCAGTAGTACCGGTTTTTCTGGGGCCAACGTCCTGACTTTC
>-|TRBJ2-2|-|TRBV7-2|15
CASSLRGLNTGELFF
TGTGCCAGCAGCTTGCGGGGCCTGAACACCGGGGAGCTGTTTTTT
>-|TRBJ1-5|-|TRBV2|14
CASSENSGDQPQHF
TGTGCCAGCAGTGAGAACAGTGGAGATCAGCCCCAGCATTTT
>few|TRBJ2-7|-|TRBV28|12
CAIGGSLDEQYF
TGTGCCATCGGAGGGTCGCTGGACGAGCAGTACTTC
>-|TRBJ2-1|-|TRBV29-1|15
CSVSVGGGFYNEQFF
TGCAGCGTTTCCGTTGGGGGGGGCTTCTACAATGAGCAGTTCTTC
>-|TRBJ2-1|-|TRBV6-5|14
CASRPLGGGNEQFF
TGTGCCAGCAGACCCCTAGGGGGGGGCAATGAGCAGTTCTTC
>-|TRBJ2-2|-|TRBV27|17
CASSLRPAVAGTGELFF
TGTGCCAGCAGTTTAAGGCCTGCGGTTGCGGGCACCGGGGAGCTGTTTTTT
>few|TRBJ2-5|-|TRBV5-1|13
CASSLQGLETQYF
TGCGCCAGCAGCTTGCAAGGGCTGGAGACCCAGTACTTC
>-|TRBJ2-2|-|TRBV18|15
CASSPLPRSTGELFF
TGTGCCAGCTCACCCCTCCCGCGGAGCACCGGGGAGCTGTTTTTT
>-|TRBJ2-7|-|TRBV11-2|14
CASSLVGTNYEQYF
TGTGCCAGCAGCTTAGTTGGGACAAATTACGAGCAGTACTTC
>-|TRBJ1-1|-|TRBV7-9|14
CASSLVIGNTEAFF
TGTGCCAGCAGCTTAGTAATCGGTAACACTGAAGCTTTCTTT
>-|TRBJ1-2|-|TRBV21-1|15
CASSKWGADEDGYTF
TGTGCCAGCAGCAAATGGGGGGCTGACGAAGATGGCTACACCTTC
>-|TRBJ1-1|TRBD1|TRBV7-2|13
CASSQGQGTEAFF
TGTGCCAGCAGCCAAGGACAGGGCACTGAAGCTTTCTTT
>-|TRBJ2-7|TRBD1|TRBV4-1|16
CASSQVSGTGAYEQYF
TGCGCCAGCAGCCAAGTGTCCGGGACAGGGGCCTACGAGCAGTACTTC
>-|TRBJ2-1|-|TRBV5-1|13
CASSSGGINEQFF
TGCGCCAGCAGCTCCGGAGGGATCAATGAGCAGTTCTTC
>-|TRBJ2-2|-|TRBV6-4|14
CASSDVGNTGELFF
TGTGCCAGCAGTGACGTCGGGAACACCGGGGAGCTGTTTTTT
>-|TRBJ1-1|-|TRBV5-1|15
CASSTHPRQNTEAFF
TGCGCCAGCAGCACACATCCCAGACAGAACACTGAAGCTTTCTTT
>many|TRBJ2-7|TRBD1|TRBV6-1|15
CASSEQGASSYEQYF
TGTGCCAGCAGTGAACAGGGGGCCAGCTCTTACGAGCAGTACTTC
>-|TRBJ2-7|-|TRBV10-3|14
CAIRIRQESYEQYF
TGTGCCATCAGAATACGACAGGAAAGCTACGAGCAGTACTTC
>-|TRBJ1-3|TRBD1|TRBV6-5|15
CASSGTGLFGNTIYF
TGTGCCAGCAGTGGGACAGGGCTCTTTGGAAACACCATATATTTT
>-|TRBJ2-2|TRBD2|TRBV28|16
CASMGASGRSIGELFF
TGTGCCAGCATGGGGGCTAGCGGGAGGAGTATCGGGGAGCTGTTTTTT
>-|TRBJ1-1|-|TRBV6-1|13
CASSTQGNTEAFF
TGTGCCAGCAGTACCCAGGGGAACACTGAAGCTTTCTTT